The T cell receptor (beta chain) described here comes from a study of cytomegalovirus exposure and HLA in healthy donors (dated by TCRdb to 2016 to 2017). Turning to the overall study: The 500 to 800 repertoires of the first cohort and the 120 validation repertoires were produced on the same platform, according to a later analysis. The study aimed to test whether cataloging public T cell receptors could reveal signatures of past pathogen exposure. In addition to the first cohort of approximately 670 subjects, a separate validation cohort of around 110 different subjects was used. To predict cytomegalovirus infection status, the study brought together high-throughput TCR immunosequencing, statistical association of individual TCRs with disease status, and machine learning.

The donors belonged to the validation cohort of over a hundred subjects, which was separate from the approximately 700-subject first cohort. Library prep was done by the immunoSEQ multiplex PCR assay. Per the original workflow: A statistical classification framework was built to diagnose cytomegalovirus status from the catalog of TCR beta chain sequences. TCRdb retrieved this table from immuneACCESS and kept in-frame rearrangements only. Not all clones are present; in checked studies, unresolved V genes account for under half, and no reason is known for the remainder. Clone size and the V and J calls come from that table; the DNA yielded D and trimming. This sample has roughly 45,000 clones in its table, and around 94% of those were observed once. The top ten hold approximately 8% of the sample. Points the paper makes about the study in general: In vitro tests confirmed that a few of the cytomegalovirus-associated TCR beta chains recognize cytomegalovirus antigens. The classifier was reported to diagnose cytomegalovirus status with high specificity and sensitivity in both the original and validation cohorts. Of the cluster scores, approximately 95% were above 0 in a later analysis, which found that TCRs clustered in the first cohort also tended to co-occur in the approximately 130 validation repertoires. The study listed 150 to 200 TCR beta chains as associated with cytomegalovirus. A later analysis had no HLA typing for the validation cohort, so co-occurrence there was scored across all 120 or so repertoires. The authors suggested that the approach could potentially be generalized to other disease states and immunological phenotypes. Most TCR sequences were observed very rarely across donors, whereas some public TCRs were present in many individuals.

This clone was counted a single time. Its antigen is not yet known. Base qualities were left out, and no much larger clone turns up one base away. The germline V gene (reference sequence) yields LNHNV for CDR1 and YYDKDF for CDR2. The CDR3 contains 15 residues, cysteine and phenylalanine counted. Here the CDR3 DNA is all that survives: 45 bases in frame from base 1. Trimmed from V: 1 base; trimmed from J: 1 base; junction bases lacking a gene match: 3. The rearrangement joined TRBV15 to TRBJ2-7, with 8 central nucleotides matching TRBD1. Sequenced material: PBMCs. The sequence came from a woman aged 18-30 years in good health and CMV-seropositive. In nucleotide form, the sequence is TGTGCCACCAGCAGAGCTGGGACAGGATCCTACGAGCAGTACTTC. Its coded protein is CATSRAGTGSYEQYF.